Listed below are T cell receptor beta chains from one sample, sequenced in a study of blood T cell repertoires in COVID-19. Measured with immunoSEQ multiplex PCR; TCRdb has only the in-frame clones, and not every one. Here the sample spans 350,000 to 550,000 clones, 87% being singletons. Sequenced sample: PBMCs or T cells enriched from blood (not recorded which). These receptors originate from a woman in her late teens or twenties with acute COVID-19. Each CDR3 is given with its conserved first and last residue. D genes are given only for firm matches. Size tells how often a clone was seen (once, few, many) or the class of an expanded clone, and some rows leave it out.

clone_size cdr3_length j_call d_call v_call cdr3_nt cdr3_aa
once 12 TRBJ2-4 TRBD2 TRBV2 TGTGCCAGCCGACGGGGGGGGAACATTCAGTACTTC CASRRGGNIQYF
- 17 TRBJ2-1 - TRBV10-3 TGTGCCATCAGTGAGTCATTGCTATCAAGCTCCTACAATGAGCAGTTCTTC CAISESLLSSSYNEQFF
- 15 TRBJ1-6 - TRBV10-2 TGCGCCAGCACGGTGGGGACACCGTATAATTCACCCCTCCACTTT CASTVGTPYNSPLHF
- 16 TRBJ1-3 - TRBV9 TGTGCCAGCAGCGCCGGACAGTTGTCCTCTGGAAACACCATATATTTT CASSAGQLSSGNTIYF
- 18 TRBJ2-3 - TRBV7-6 TGTGCCAGCAGCCCTACGGTAGCCGCCCGGGGGACTACAGATACGCAGTATTTT CASSPTVAARGTTDTQYF
- 15 TRBJ1-2 TRBD1 TRBV4-1 TGCGCCAGCAGCCAAGTGGGACAGGAGTTCTATGGCTACACCTTC CASSQVGQEFYGYTF
- 12 TRBJ1-1 - TRBV10-3 TGTGCCACCAGGGCAGGGAACACTGAAGCTTTCTTT CATRAGNTEAFF
- 12 TRBJ1-2 - TRBV25-1 TGTGCCAGCAAACTCGCGGAGGGTGGCTACACCTTC CASKLAEGGYTF
- 15 TRBJ1-4 TRBD1 TRBV5-4 TGTGCCAGCAGCTTCCCCGGGACAGGGAATGAAAAACTGTTTTTT CASSFPGTGNEKLFF
- 17 TRBJ2-3 TRBD1 TRBV4-1 TGCGCCAGCAGCCAAGGACAGGGGAAGGGAATCACAGATACGCAGTATTTT CASSQGQGKGITDTQYF
- 14 TRBJ2-7 TRBD2 TRBV4-1 TGCGCCAGCAGCCAGACCGGGACTAGTCACGAGCAGTACTTC CASSQTGTSHEQYF
- 15 TRBJ1-2 - TRBV7-9 TGTGCCAGCAGTTTTGGGACAACGTCCGGCTATGGCTACACCTTC CASSFGTTSGYGYTF
- 15 TRBJ1-5 TRBD1 TRBV28 TGTGCCAGCAGCGGGACAGTTGGGCGCAATCAGCCCCAGCATTTT CASSGTVGRNQPQHF
- 14 TRBJ1-6 - TRBV20-1 TGCAGTGCTAGTGGGCAGGGAAGTAATTCACCCCTCCACTTT CSASGQGSNSPLHF
- 15 TRBJ1-6 TRBD1 TRBV4-1 TGCGCCAGCAGCCAGGACAGGGCTAATAATTCACCCCTCCACTTT CASSQDRANNSPLHF
- 14 TRBJ2-5 TRBD1 TRBV5-1 TGCGCCAGCAGCTTCCAGGGGGTTCAAGAGACCCAGTACTTC CASSFQGVQETQYF
- 11 TRBJ2-2 - TRBV7-9 TGTGCCAGCATGGAGTCCGGGGAGCTGTTTTTT CASMESGELFF
- 19 TRBJ1-5 TRBD1 TRBV2 TGTGCCAGCAGTGAAACGCCTGAGGAGGGACAGCGAAGAAATCAGCCCCAGCATTTT CASSETPEEGQRRNQPQHF
- 15 TRBJ1-5 - TRBV6-5 TGTGCCAGCGGGGGGGCTGGGGCAGGGAACGAGCCCCAGCATTTT CASGGAGAGNEPQHF
- 14 TRBJ2-1 TRBD1 TRBV6-5 TGTGCCAGCAGTTACGGGACAGGGGATTATGAGCAGTTCTTC CASSYGTGDYEQFF
- 17 TRBJ2-7 TRBD2 TRBV5-1 TGCGCCAGCAGCTTGGGAACCCCGGGACTAGGATACCACGAGCAGTACTTC CASSLGTPGLGYHEQYF
- 14 TRBJ2-3 - TRBV11-2 TGTGCCAGCAGCTTAGGAGTTTCATCAGATACGCAGTATTTT CASSLGVSSDTQYF
- 12 TRBJ2-5 TRBD2 TRBV12-3/TRBV12-4 TGTGCCAGCAGAGGACTAGAGGAGACCCAGTACTTC CASRGLEETQYF
- 12 TRBJ2-7 TRBD2 TRBV11-2 TGTGCCAGCAGCCCGGGAGGTTACGAGCAGTACTTC CASSPGGYEQYF
- 14 TRBJ2-2 - TRBV24-1 TGTGCCACCAGTGTACAGGGTGGCACCGGGGAGCTGTTTTTT CATSVQGGTGELFF
- 15 TRBJ1-5 TRBD1 TRBV23-1 TGCGCCAGCAGTCCTCAGGGGGCGGTTGGTCAGCCCCAGCATTTT CASSPQGAVGQPQHF
once 14 TRBJ1-1 - TRBV6-5 TGTGCCAGCAGCAAAGACTGGCAAAACACTGAAGCTTTCTTT CASSKDWQNTEAFF
- 14 TRBJ2-3 - TRBV5-1 TGCGCCAGCAGCCCACTGGGGGGGCGAGATACGCAGTATTTT CASSPLGGRDTQYF
once 14 TRBJ2-1 TRBD2 TRBV3-1/TRBV3-2 TGTGCCAGCAGCCGAGAGAGACGGGAGGTACGGCAGTTCTTC CASSRERREVRQFF
- 14 TRBJ1-2 TRBD1 TRBV6-1 TGTGCCAGCAGTGAAAGGGGGACAGGGGGAGGCTACACCTTC CASSERGTGGGYTF
- 14 TRBJ2-2 - TRBV15 TGTGCCACCAGCAGAGCCACAGGGTCCGGGGAGCTGTTTTTT CATSRATGSGELFF
- 15 TRBJ1-1 - TRBV7-3 TGTGCCAGCAGCCCCACGGGAAACGGGAACACTGAAGCTTTCTTT CASSPTGNGNTEAFF
- 16 TRBJ2-1 TRBD2 TRBV5-1 TGCGCCAGCAGCTTTAGCGGGAGGGCTCCGTACAATGAGCAGTTCTTC CASSFSGRAPYNEQFF
- 15 TRBJ2-7 TRBD1 TRBV7-8 TGTGCCAGCAGCGAAAGGACAGGGGGTTCCTACGAGCAGTACTTC CASSERTGGSYEQYF
- 14 TRBJ1-5 - TRBV5-1 TGCGCCAGCAGCGACGGGGTTAGCAATCAGCCCCAGCATTTT CASSDGVSNQPQHF
- 13 TRBJ1-4 - TRBV19 TGTGCCATTCTGGACAGCGATAATGAAAAACTGTTTTTT CAILDSDNEKLFF
- 13 TRBJ1-4 - TRBV4-3 TGCGCCAGCAGCACAGGATTGAATGAAAAACTGTTTTTT CASSTGLNEKLFF
- 12 TRBJ2-7 TRBD1 TRBV2 TGTGCCAGGAGGACAGGGGTGGGTGAGCAGTACTTC CARRTGVGEQYF
- 17 TRBJ2-7 TRBD1 TRBV4-1 TGCGCCAGCAGCCAAGGGGTCGGACAGGGGGCGGCCTACGAGCAGTACTTC CASSQGVGQGAAYEQYF
- 12 TRBJ2-3 - TRBV12-3/TRBV12-4 TGTGCCAGCAGTCCGTCTTTTGATACGCAGTATTTT CASSPSFDTQYF
- 15 TRBJ2-7 - TRBV21-1 TGTGCCAGCAGCGCTACCGGGACAGGGTACCACGAGCAGTACTTC CASSATGTGYHEQYF
- 17 TRBJ1-5 TRBD1 TRBV28 TGTGCCAGCAGTTTACCCAGAGACAGGGGTAGCAATCAGCCCCAGCATTTT CASSLPRDRGSNQPQHF
- 15 TRBJ2-7 TRBD1 TRBV7-2 TGTGCCAGCAGCTTAGAGCAGGGGGTACCCTACGAGCAGTACTTC CASSLEQGVPYEQYF
- 13 TRBJ2-7 - TRBV5-1 TGCGCCAGCAGCTTAGGGGCCCGATACGATCAGTACTTC CASSLGARYDQYF
- 11 TRBJ2-7 - TRBV19 TGTGCCAGTAGTAGGGGCCTCGAGCAGTACTTC CASSRGLEQYF
- 16 TRBJ2-7 TRBD1 TRBV6-5 TGTGCCAGCAGTTACTCGAGGGACAGGGGGCGTCGGGAGCAGTACTTC CASSYSRDRGRREQYF
- 13 TRBJ2-7 - TRBV10-3 TGTGCCATCAGTGCGAATAGCGGCTACGAGCAGTACTTC CAISANSGYEQYF
- 15 TRBJ2-7 TRBD1 TRBV6-5 TGTGCCAGCAGGGCCTCCGGGACAGGCACCTACGAGCAGTACTTC CASRASGTGTYEQYF
- 16 TRBJ2-7 TRBD2 TRBV28 TGTGCCAGCAGTCCCAGACTAGCGGGAAAGCACTACGAGCAGTACTTC CASSPRLAGKHYEQYF
- 15 TRBJ2-2 TRBD2 TRBV20-1 TGCAGTGCTAGTTTCGGGACTAGTAACACCGGGGAGCTGTTTTTT CSASFGTSNTGELFF
once 14 TRBJ2-7 - TRBV10-3 TGTGCCTCCCAACTTAACGCAGGGGCCTACGAGCAGTACTTC CASQLNAGAYEQYF
few 13 TRBJ1-5 - TRBV11-2 TGTGCCAGCAGCCCTTGGGGCAAGGGGCCCCAGCATTTT CASSPWGKGPQHF
- 17 TRBJ1-1 - TRBV5-6 TGTGCCAGCAGCTTGTACCCGCGGGCGTGGGGGAACACTGAAGCTTTCTTT CASSLYPRAWGNTEAFF